This record looks at one TCR beta chain sequence and its context. This clonotype was recorded a few times. No antigen is known for it. Base qualities were left out, and no much larger clone turns up one base away. Only healthy Caucasian donors were included. Three pairs of female monozygotic twins, all aged roughly 18 to 29 years, were included in the twin cohort. CD4+ and CD8+ T cell populations were isolated with positive isolation kits from Invitrogen. This sample was taken from a study of identical twins (TCRdb year 2016). Turning to the overall study: TCR alpha and beta repertoires from monozygotic twins, unrelated adults of various ages and cord blood were deep-sequenced to test whether fetal clonotypes persist. To rule out contamination, replicate twin experiments were performed at different times with different library preparation protocols. What the study reported, not specific to this receptor: Compared with coincidental sharing between unrelated individuals, out-of-frame TCR alpha sequences shared between twins had an excess of sequences with low generation probability. Invariant T cells such as MAIT and iNKT could partly confound zero-insertion analyses, although diverse VJ usage argued against such confounding for most clonotypes. A weaker excess of twin sharing was found in beta out-of-frame sequences because the signal-to-noise ratio was lowered by fewer shared sequences. Because the same donors could not be followed over many years, the conclusions depended on cross-sectional statistical analysis. Abundant cord blood beta clonotypes had fewer insertions, young adult naive repertoires showed a similar but weaker trend, and memory repertoires showed no such trend. In monozygotic twins, out-of-frame TCR alpha sharing was systematically underestimated by recombination models, although the models agreed with sharing between unrelated individuals.

According to the germline V gene (reference sequence), CDR1 reads SEHNR and CDR2 reads FQNEAQ. The trim is 4 bases for V and 4 bases for J, with a gap of 14 bases between the germline ends. Including cysteine and phenylalanine, the CDR3 has 14 amino acids. The only DNA kept is the CDR3, 42 bases in frame from the first base. The library came from 5' RACE. Sequenced using an Illumina HiSeq 2000. Template switching added a universal primer binding site, and the final cDNA carried a unique molecular identifier that allowed TCR cDNA molecules to be counted accurately. First-strand cDNA for TCR alpha and beta chains was synthesized from specific primers in the conserved constant-segment region. To control for contamination, every cDNA library was double barcoded, receiving both a SMART-Mk sample barcode and Illumina barcodes. TruSeq adapter sequences along with Illumina sample barcodes were introduced in two successive PCR steps. The Illumina HiSeq platform was used with custom primers to sequence TCR alpha and beta cDNA libraries. In the paper's pipeline: MiGEC was used to process raw reads and extract unique molecular identifiers, and MiXCR was used to find CDR3 positions. Recombination models were inferred per individual with the repgenHMM and IGoR tools using an EM algorithm. Shared clonotype analysis was performed with the tcR package in R, normalizing sharing by the product of cloneset sizes. To study raw recombination free of thymic and clonal selection effects, out-of-frame nonproductive sequences were analyzed. TCRdb reprocessed the public reads (quality trimming at Q25 with fastp, clone calling with MiXCR) and kept in-frame beta chains. All rows with the same CDR3 protein become a single entry with the most common DNA and genes. For this entry, the V and J calls and clone size follow TCRdb and not the study's own pipeline. A total of 230,000 or so distinct CDR3 sequences appear in this sample, about 8.5% of them only once. 3% of the sample goes to the ten largest clones.

Another study also made use of these data, one on yellow fever vaccine responses in identical twins. From the second report: According to the authors, the vaccine-induced T cell response in identical twins seemed to be partly convergent and partly specific to each individual. In the study, vaccine-responding T cell clones were precisely tracked in identical twins.

This TCR came from a woman aged 18-35 years in good health. The chain was built from TRBV7-9 and TRBJ2-7; TRBD2 is possibly the D segment (5 matching bases). The specimen was CD8+ T cells sorted from blood. The DNA is as follows: TGTGCCAGCAGCTCCCGGACGGCGGGTTACGAGCAGTACTTC. It encodes CASSSRTAGYEQYF. Beyond the CDR3, the reference TRBV7-9 and TRBJ2-7 genes provide the residues; the full variable domain reads: DTGVSQNPRHKITKRGQNVTFRCDPISEHNRLYWYRQTLGQGPEFLTYFQNEAQLEKSRLLSDRFSAERPKGSFSTLEIQRTEQGDSAMYLCASSSRTAGYEQYFGPGTRLTVT.